Each of the 5 T cell receptor beta chains below was sequenced from the same sample in a study of cytomegalovirus exposure and HLA in healthy donors. The PCR had 60 Vbeta and 13 Jbeta primers. TCRdb's table, derived via immunoSEQ multiplex PCR, lists solely in-frame clones and lacks some. The table lists roughly 170,000 clones, approximately 80% of them singletons. Sequenced sample: PBMCs. The source is a female donor in good health and CMV-seronegative.

This chain connects TRBV11-2 to TRBJ2-5; perhaps TRBD2 as D (6 bases). The V gene's germline CDR1 is SGHAT and CDR2 FQNNGV. The CDR3 extends over 16 amino acids. With 0 bases removed from V and 4 bases from J, the gap between germline ends came to 15 bases. In nucleotides, the CDR3 is TGTGCCAGCAGCTTAGATCGTGGAGGGAGCTTAGAGACCCAGTACTTC. Protein sequence: CASSLDRGGSLETQYF.

V usage is TRBV4-3 and J usage is TRBJ2-7; 8 bases are shared with TRBD1. Unmatched junction bases numbered 18, after V lost 1 base and J lost 10 bases. There are 17 residues in the CDR3. Germline V gives CDR1 LGHNA, CDR2 YSLEER. The CDR3 nucleotides read TGCGCCAGCAGCCAAGGGGGAAAAAACAGGGGGTTCCTTAATCAGTACTTC. It codes for CASSQGGKNRGFLNQYF.

This clone was counted a few times. The gene calls are TRBV12-5 and TRBJ2-1; 7 bases line up with TRBD1. After removal of 5 bases from V and 4 bases from J, the junction contained 2 bases not matched to a gene. The CDR3 contains 13 residues. Germline V lookup: CDR1 LGHNT, CDR2 FRNRAP. The CDR3 region has the DNA TGTGCTAGTGGTGGGGACAGATACAATGAGCAGTTCTTC. It yields the protein CASGGDRYNEQFF.

The table lists this clone with a few counts. This chain connects TRBV9 to TRBJ2-3, with D unresolved. Trimming shortened V by 6 bases and J by 0 bases, and 14 bases separated the two germline ends. This CDR3 spans 15 amino acids. Germline V gene lookup returns CDR1 SGDLS and CDR2 YYNGEE. The CDR3 reads CASTRPPSSTDTQYF. The CDR3, as DNA: TGTGCCAGCACCCGTCCTCCCTCTAGCACAGATACGCAGTATTTT.

The rearrangement links TRBV13 to TRBJ2-7, with D tentatively TRBD1 (5 bases). The CDR3 length is 11 residues. Germline assignment: CDR1 PRHDT and CDR2 FYEKMQ (reference sequence). V was cut by 2 bases and J by 9 bases, with 8 bases left in between. CDR3 nucleotide sequence: TGTGCCAGCAGCTTAAGGGGTTTGCAGTACTTC. Its translation: CASSLRGLQYF.